Below are 14 T cell receptor beta chains sequenced from a single sample in a study of T cell changes during pregnancy in multiple sclerosis. Here immunoSEQ multiplex PCR was the method, and the copy in TCRdb shows in-frame clones only, minus some. The sample yields about 100,000 clones, roughly nine tenths seen once. Sequences were derived from peripheral blood, sampled in the second trimester of pregnancy. All receptors come from a female donor with multiple sclerosis, enrolled in a pregnancy study.

V and J are TRBV11-2 and TRBJ1-1; D might be TRBD1 (5 bases). The CDR3 extends over 14 amino acids. Germline loops: CDR1 SGHAT, CDR2 FQNNGV. V was clipped by 1 base and J by 4 bases, with 10 bases between them. CDR3 amino acids: CASSLGQGGTEAFF. The DNA for the CDR3 is TGTGCCAGCAGCTTAGGGCAGGGAGGCACTGAAGCTTTCTTT.

This chain joins TRBV4-2 and TRBJ2-3, with no clear D. The CDR3 extends over 14 amino acids. Germline values: CDR1 LGHNA, CDR2 YNFKEQ. The germline V and J ends were trimmed by 0 bases and 0 bases, with 4 bases remaining between them. The CDR3 DNA reads as TGTGCCAGCAGCCAAGACCCTAGCACAGATACGCAGTATTTT. Encoded protein: CASSQDPSTDTQYF.

The chain has TRBV5-6 and TRBJ2-3, with 12 bases that match TRBD2. The CDR3 extends over 17 amino acids. The V segment lost 2 bases and the J segment 6 bases; nucleotides outside the gene matches: 10. CDR1 is SGHDT, CDR2 YYEEEE, per germline. The CDR3 loop is CASSFEMTSGSPDTQYF. CDR3 sequence (DNA): TGTGCCAGCAGCTTCGAGATGACTAGCGGGAGTCCGGATACGCAGTATTTT.

This rearrangement joins TRBV5-1 to TRBJ2-1; 8 bases match TRBD1. Germline CDR1 reads SGHRS; CDR2 reads YFSETQ. Losses at the gene ends were 0 bases for V and 6 bases for J; bases not matched to a gene: 8. The CDR3 length is 16 residues. The CDR3 loop reads CASSLAPQGAGNEQFF. The CDR3 DNA sequence: TGCGCCAGCAGCTTGGCCCCGCAGGGGGCAGGCAATGAGCAGTTCTTC.

The chain is built from TRBV2 and TRBJ1-1; no clear D gene. Germline-derived CDR1 and CDR2 are SNHLY and FYNNEI. The CDR3 is made up of 11 amino acids. Trimming removed 8 bases at V and 10 bases at J, with 14 bases between. CDR3 DNA: TGTGCCAGCCATGACGAGGGCGTAGCTTTCTTT. This encodes CASHDEGVAFF.

The chain joins TRBV7-2 to TRBJ1-2; D perhaps matches TRBD1 (5 bases). V was cut by 5 bases and J by 3 bases, with 16 bases left in between. CDR1 and CDR2 (germline): SGHTA, FQGNSA. This CDR3 has 15 amino acids. The CDR3 is CASSLRWGLDYGYTF. The CDR3 DNA follows: TGTGCCAGCAGCCTTCGGTGGGGCCTCGACTATGGCTACACCTTC.

The chain has TRBV15 and TRBJ2-5; D is perhaps TRBD2 (6 bases). The V end was cut by 0 bases, the J end by 3 bases, with 14 bases between. This CDR3 contains 16 residues. The germline gives CDR1 LNHNV, CDR2 YYDKDF (reference sequence). The DNA for the CDR3 is TGTGCCACCAGCAGAGATTTGGCTTCGGGGGAAGAGACCCAGTACTTC. Protein: CATSRDLASGEETQYF.

The rearrangement uses TRBV2 and TRBJ2-3, with 10 nucleotides matching TRBD1. CDR3 length: 13 amino acids. CDR1 SNHLY and CDR2 FYNNEI come from the germline V gene. V shed 9 bases, J shed 6 bases, and the junction held 6 bases outside the gene matches. The CDR3 DNA sequence: TGTGCCAGTGGGACAGGGGCGAAGGATACGCAGTATTTT. As protein: CASGTGAKDTQYF.

This chain connects TRBV5-4 to TRBJ2-4; TRBD1 is a possible D gene (6 bases). V was trimmed by 4 bases and J by 0 bases, leaving 14 bases between them. Germline V gives CDR1 SGHNT, CDR2 YYREEE (reference sequence). CDR3 length equals 16 residues. CDR3 protein: CASSPDSSLAKNIQYF. The CDR3 DNA follows: TGTGCCAGCAGCCCGGACAGTTCTTTAGCCAAAAACATTCAGTACTTC.

The chain employs TRBV15 and TRBJ2-5; maybe TRBD2 (6 bases). This CDR3 region has 16 residues. CDR1 is LNHNV and CDR2 is YYDKDF in the germline V gene (reference sequence). The germline V and J ends were trimmed by 1 base and 3 bases, with 15 bases remaining between them. DNA for the CDR3: TGTGCCACCAGCAGAGTCCACGCCTGGGGGGAAGAGACCCAGTACTTC. Translated, it gives CATSRVHAWGEETQYF.

This rearrangement joins TRBV19 to TRBJ2-1; TRBD2 agrees at 10 bases. The junction had 6 bases not matched to a gene; V was cut back by 4 bases and J by 3 bases. The CDR3 contains 16 residues. Germline CDR1 is LNHDA and CDR2 is SQIVND (reference sequence). CDR3 loop: CASSTLSGGFYNEQFF. The CDR3 DNA reads as TGTGCCAGTAGTACCCTTAGCGGGGGGTTCTACAATGAGCAGTTCTTC.

The rearrangement joins TRBV5-4 to TRBJ1-2; weak D call: TRBD1 (6 bases). V shed 3 bases and J shed 0 bases, with 12 bases lying between them. The germline V gene has CDR1 SGHNT and CDR2 YYREEE (reference sequence). CDR3 length: 15 residues. CDR3 residues: CASSYPDRTNYGYTF. CDR3 DNA: TGTGCCAGCAGCTACCCGGACAGAACTAACTATGGCTACACCTTC.

The sample holds a few counts of this clone. The rearrangement uses TRBV9 and TRBJ2-1, with D tentatively TRBD2 (6 bases). The germline V gene has CDR1 SGDLS and CDR2 YYNGEE. V lost 3 bases to trimming and J lost 4 bases, with 17 bases between them. The CDR3 sequence is 16 residues long. In DNA form, the CDR3 reads TGTGCCAGCAGCGCATCTTCGGGACTGCCGTACAATGAGCAGTTCTTC. Encoded protein: CASSASSGLPYNEQFF. The variable domain in full, completed from reference TRBV9 and TRBJ2-1, reads DSGVTQTPKHLITATGQRVTLRCSPRSGDLSVYWYQQSLDQGLQFLIQYYNGEERAKGNILERFSAQQFPDLHSELNLSSLELGDSALYFCASSASSGLPYNEQFFGPGTRLTVL.

The chain has TRBV6-1 and TRBJ1-5, with D tentatively TRBD1 (6 bases). Trimming cost V 3 bases and J 7 bases, with 10 bases left between them. Germline CDR1 MNHNS, CDR2 SASEGT. The CDR3 sequence is 13 residues long. The CDR3 nucleotides are TGTGCCAGCAGTGATTGGACAGTCCAGCCCCAGCATTTT. Amino acid sequence: CASSDWTVQPQHF.